This TCR beta chain is drawn from a study of T cell repertoires in aging, cancer and after chemotherapy. General study points: Loss of evenness, beyond lost richness, contributed to age-related TCR diversity decline in cancer patients.

TCR beta rearrangements were amplified from peripheral blood genomic DNA. The CDR3 spans 15 residues. Germline loops: CDR1 MNHEY, CDR2 SVGAGI. The V and J ends lost 5 bases and 5 bases, in that order; junction bases with no gene match: 10. To note about this clonotype: Its target is unknown.

A mixed TRB-A/B primer pool amplified rearranged TRB by multiplex touch-down PCR. From the multiplex PCR reads, TCRdb called clonotypes with MiXCR, one entry per CDR3 protein. Found here are roughly 9,100 distinct CDR3 sequences, approximately 33% of them singletons; the top ten hold about 3%. Sequenced material: blood. This chain uses TRBV6-5 with TRBJ2-7, with 9 bases matching TRBD1. The sequence came from a human donor in good health. The DNA of the CDR3 is TGTGCCAGCAGTGGAACCGGGACAGGGTCCCACGAGCAGTACTTC. Protein product: CASSGTGTGSHEQYF.